One and the same sample provided the 10 T cell receptor beta chains below, sequenced in a study of cytomegalovirus exposure and HLA in healthy donors. Amplification used 60 Vbeta primers and 13 Jbeta primers. Method: immunoSEQ multiplex PCR; TCRdb's copy keeps in-frame clones and lacks some. The repertoire holds around 120,000 clones, about 80% seen once, with 8% to 9% in the top ten. The sample was PBMCs. The source is a female donor in good health and CMV-seropositive.

The chain has TRBV11-3 and TRBJ2-1; TRBD2 aligns across 8 bases. This CDR3 is 12 amino acids long. J was trimmed by 13 bases and V by 5 bases; bases with no gene match: 7. The germline gives CDR1 SGHNT, CDR2 YENEEA. The CDR3 sequence is CASSDRSGGQFF. In DNA form, the CDR3 reads TGTGCCAGCAGCGACCGCAGCGGGGGACAGTTCTTC.

The V gene is TRBV7-6, the J gene TRBJ2-7; D may be TRBD1 (6 bases). Trimming took off 5 bases at V and 2 bases at J, with 16 bases between the two ends. Germline V gene data show CDR1 as SGHVS and CDR2 as FNYEAQ. CDR3 size: 15 residues. The CDR3 nucleotides read TGTGCCAGCAGCCCAACAGGGCAACTCACCTACGAGCAGTACTTC. Translation gives CASSPTGQLTYEQYF. The variable domain in full, with the rest retrieved from reference TRBV7-6 and TRBJ2-7, is GAGVSQSPRYKVTKRGQDVALRCDPISGHVSLYWYRQALGQGPEFLTYFNYEAQQDKSGLPNDRFSAERPEGSISTLTIQRTEQRDSAMYRCASSPTGQLTYEQYFGPGTRLTVT.

This chain uses TRBV10-3 with TRBJ2-7, with a tentative D call TRBD1 (6 bases). Germline assignment: CDR1 ENHRY and CDR2 SYGVKD. The CDR3 is made up of 14 amino acids. Trimming removed 3 bases at V and 1 base at J, with 10 bases between. Written as DNA, the CDR3 is TGTGCCATCAGTGATCCAGGGGAGTCCTACGAGCAGTACTTC. It specifies CAISDPGESYEQYF.

The V call is TRBV11-2, the J call TRBJ2-3, with 10 bases aligning to TRBD2. With V trimmed by 0 bases and J by 3 bases, 3 bases remained unmatched. The CDR3 runs 16 residues. In germline, CDR1 is SGHAT, CDR2 FQNNGV. Here the CDR3 DNA reads TGTGCCAGCAGCTTAGATACTAGCGGGGTAACAGATACGCAGTATTTT. Protein product: CASSLDTSGVTDTQYF. The variable domain in full, with the rest retrieved from reference TRBV11-2 and TRBJ2-3, is EAGVAQSPRYKIIEKRQSVAFWCNPISGHATLYWYQQILGQGPKLLIQFQNNGVVDDSQLPKDRFSAERLKGVDSTLKIQPAKLEDSAVYLCASSLDTSGVTDTQYFGPGTRLTVL.

The rearrangement links TRBV2 to TRBJ2-3, with D maybe TRBD2 (6 bases). This CDR3 is built from 16 residues. Germline CDR1 SNHLY, CDR2 FYNNEI. V lost 6 bases to trimming and J lost 5 bases, with 21 bases between them. CDR3: CASRLATLVSGDTQYF. The CDR3 bases are TGTGCCAGCAGGCTAGCGACCCTTGTATCAGGAGATACGCAGTATTTT.

This clone has just a few counts. The chain joins TRBV4-3 to TRBJ1-6, with a tentative D call TRBD1 (5 bases). Germline assignment: CDR1 LGHNA and CDR2 YSLEER. V lost 1 base and J 10 bases, leaving 17 bases between the germline ends. The CDR3 is 16 residues long. The CDR3 bases are TGCGCCAGCAGCCAAGGGGAGGGCAGGGCGAACTCACCCCTCCACTTT. Amino acid sequence: CASSQGEGRANSPLHF.

V and J are TRBV7-3 and TRBJ2-2, with 7 bases fitting TRBD2. The CDR3 extends over 14 amino acids. The germline CDR1 and CDR2 sequences are SGHTA and FQGTGA. J was trimmed by 8 bases and V by 5 bases; bases with no gene match: 8. The CDR3 nucleotides are TGTGCCAGCAGCCCCTCACTAGCGACAGGGGAGCTGTTTTTT. Protein sequence: CASSPSLATGELFF.

The chain has TRBV7-9 and TRBJ2-7, with 8 bases matching TRBD1. V was pared by 4 bases and J by 0 bases, with 5 bases of the junction left unmatched. Germline-derived CDR1 and CDR2 are SEHNR and FQNEAQ (reference sequence). This CDR3 has 15 amino acids. The CDR3 reads CASSSWDRRSYEQYF. CDR3 DNA: TGTGCCAGCAGCTCCTGGGACAGGCGCTCCTACGAGCAGTACTTC.

In its sample, this clone was seen once. The CDR3: CASSQDLTGGREQYF. CDR3 bases: TGCGCCAGCAGCCAAGATCTAACAGGGGGGAGGGAGCAGTACTTC. The V and J genes are TRBV4-3 and TRBJ2-7, with 8 bases that match TRBD1. CDR1 and CDR2 (germline): LGHNA, YSLEER. The V and J ends lost 0 bases and 7 bases, in that order; junction bases with no gene match: 8. The CDR3 is 15 residues long.

This clone was detected only a few times. DNA of the CDR3: TGTGCCAGCAGTGAAGGCCAGTCCACTGAAGCTTTCTTT. This sequence encodes CASSEGQSTEAFF. The chain employs TRBV6-1 and TRBJ1-1; no definite D call. Between the trimmed V and J ends, which lost 1 base and 4 bases, there was a span of 7 bases. This CDR3 contains 13 residues. Per the germline V gene, CDR1 is MNHNS and CDR2 is SASEGT.